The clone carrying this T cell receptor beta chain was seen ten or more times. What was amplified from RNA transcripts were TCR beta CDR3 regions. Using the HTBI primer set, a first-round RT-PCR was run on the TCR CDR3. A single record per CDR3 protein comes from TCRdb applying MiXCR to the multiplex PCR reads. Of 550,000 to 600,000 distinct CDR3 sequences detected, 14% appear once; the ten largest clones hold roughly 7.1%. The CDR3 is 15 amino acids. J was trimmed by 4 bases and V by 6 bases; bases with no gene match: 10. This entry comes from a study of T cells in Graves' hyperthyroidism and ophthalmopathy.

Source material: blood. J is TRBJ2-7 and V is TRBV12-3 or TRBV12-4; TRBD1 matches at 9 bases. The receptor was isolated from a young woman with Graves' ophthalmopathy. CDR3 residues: CASSNTGTGRYEQYF. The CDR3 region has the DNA TGTGCCAGCAGCAACACCGGGACAGGGAGATACGAGCAGTACTTC.